This record concerns one T cell receptor beta chain sequence. It has no known antigen specificity. Per-base qualities were not stored, and no clone one base away is much larger. This specimen comes from a study of blood T cell repertoires in COVID-19 (TCRdb year 2020). Looking at the study overall: Samples covering the acute and convalescent phases of COVID-19 were provided by collaborators in the United States, Italy and Spain. The repertoires were released in a freely available public database intended as a resource for research on the immune response to SARS-CoV-2. Where available, HLA class I and class II types were obtained from metadata supplied by the sample provider rather than from assay-based typing. A de-identified subject ID, COVID-19 status, age in years and sex were almost always included in the sample metadata. The prospective study material was composed of cDNA or gDNA derived from T cells, B-cell-depleted T cells, or PBMCs. Samples came from the ongoing ImmuneRACE study (first 160 participants) plus 1,254 subjects from 6 global collaborators. The dataset comprised deeply sampled blood TCRbeta repertoires from subjects exposed to, actively infected with, or recovered from COVID-19. The full study reports these points: How much clinical and demographic metadata was included differed by source and by participant, and the metadata was provided uncurated.

In Seattle, one collaborating source enrolled patients while the infection was active and tracked those patients longitudinally over the course of disease. Whole blood was collected in K2EDTA tubes by collaborating institutions according to the institutions' own protocols. For TCRbeta analysis, collaborators shipped samples as frozen whole blood, isolated PBMCs, or DNA extracted from either of those sample types. TCRbeta CDR3 regions were amplified from genomic DNA using the immunoSEQ Assay, a bias-controlled multiplex PCR. As for the original processing: The number of nucleated cells in each sample was estimated by amplification of reference gene primers within the assay. To quantify the absolute abundance of each unique TCRbeta CDR3 rearrangement, sequence reads were collapsed and filtered. For each sample, productive Simpson clonality was calculated as the square root of Simpson's diversity index across productive rearrangements. Imported from immuneACCESS, the table was reduced by TCRdb to in-frame sequences with V and J called. These copies leave out some clones; in studies compared against another copy, an unresolved V gene accounts for under half, and the cause of the remainder is not known. V, J and clone size derive from that table, while D and trimming were established from the DNA sequence. For this sample there are roughly 150,000 clones; roughly 93% appear just once. The top ten constitute around 4.8% of the sample.

The CDR3 runs 18 residues from the cysteine to the phenylalanine. The kept DNA is CDR3 alone, 54 bases in frame from the first base. Sequenced sample: peripheral blood. The receptor's source is a man aged 18 to 29 with COVID-19, enrolled during active disease. The receptor chain draws on TRBV21-1 and TRBJ1-4; the table calls TRBD1, which could not be checked here. TRBV21-1 is an annotated pseudogene. CDR3 protein: CASSKTQGARGTNEKLLF. Read as DNA, the sequence is TGTGCCAGCAGCAAGACTCAGGGGGCGCGAGGAACTAATGAAAAACTGCTTTTT.